The 13 T cell receptor beta chains given below trace back to one sample, sequenced in a study of blood T cell repertoires in COVID-19. TCRdb's table, derived via immunoSEQ multiplex PCR, lists solely in-frame clones and lacks some. The table has 100,000 to 150,000 clones, approximately 79% seen once. Sequences were obtained from PBMCs or T cells enriched from blood (not recorded which). These receptors all come from a man aged 40-49 years with acute COVID-19.

The V gene is TRBV7-9, the J gene TRBJ1-4; D may be TRBD1 (5 bases). V was trimmed by 1 base and J by 5 bases, leaving 11 bases between them. This CDR3 comprises 15 residues. From germline, CDR1 is SEHNR and CDR2 FQNEAQ (reference sequence). CDR3 protein: CASSLESGQNEKLFF. The DNA of the CDR3 is TGTGCCAGCAGCTTAGAATCAGGACAAAATGAAAAACTGTTTTTT.

The CDR3 DNA sequence: TGTGCCAGCAGCGGACAGTTTCAAGAGACCCAGTACTTC. Protein product: CASSGQFQETQYF. The V call is TRBV3-1 (or the pseudogene TRBV3-2), the J call TRBJ2-5; tentative D call: TRBD1 (6 bases). The germline gives CDR1 LGHDT, CDR2 YNNKEL (reference sequence). This CDR3 has 13 amino acids. V was pared by 5 bases and J by 2 bases, with 9 bases between.

CDR3 nucleotides: TGTGCCAGCAGCCACACACAGGGATACTCTGGGGCCAACGTCCTGACTTTC. This sequence encodes CASSHTQGYSGANVLTF. The chain is built from TRBV3-1 (or the pseudogene TRBV3-2) and TRBJ2-6; D is perhaps TRBD1 (6 bases). CDR1 LGHDT and CDR2 YNNKEL come from the germline V gene (reference sequence). CDR3 length equals 17 residues. V shed 3 bases and J shed 0 bases, with 12 bases lying between them.

Concerning this clone itself: The sample contains more than one DNA sequence encoding this CDR3. The chain carries TRBV6-5 and TRBJ2-7, with 9 bases matching TRBD2. J lost 2 bases, V lost 0 bases, and 2 bases had no gene match. CDR1 is MNHEY, CDR2 SVGAGI, per germline. The CDR3 has 15 residues. The CDR3 sequence is CASSYSSGGTYEQYF. CDR3 sequence (DNA): TGTGCCAGCAGTTACTCTAGCGGGGGTACCTACGAGCAGTACTTC.

The chain links TRBV29-1 to TRBJ2-3; TRBD1 matches at 8 bases. V trimming: 8 bases; J trimming: 0 bases; junction bases outside the gene matches: 7. Looked up from germline, CDR1 is SQVTM and CDR2 is ANQGSEA. CDR3 length: 14 amino acids. CDR3 DNA sequence: TGCAGCTCGGATGACAGGGGTAGCACAGATACGCAGTATTTT. This encodes CSSDDRGSTDTQYF.

Turning to this clone: At one end the junction does not follow the germline gene, possibly because of a read error. J is TRBJ1-3 and V is TRBV7-2, with 7 bases fitting TRBD1. The CDR3 is made up of 16 amino acids. CDR1 SGHTA and CDR2 FQGNSA come from the germline V gene. The CDR3 spells CASSLVTGWSGNTIYF. CDR3 DNA: TGTGCCAGCAGTTTAGTGACAGGGTGGTCTGGAAACACCATATATTTT.

V and J are TRBV20-1 and TRBJ1-2; no reliable D call. Germline assignment: CDR1 DFQATT and CDR2 SNEGSKA (reference sequence). The ends were cut back, 3 bases at V and 8 bases at J, with 4 bases in the middle. CDR3 size: 9 residues. The CDR3 sequence: CSASYGYTF. The CDR3 nucleotides read TGCAGTGCTAGCTACGGCTACACCTTC.

The chain uses TRBV7-9 and TRBJ1-3; D is undetermined. Trimming stripped 5 bases from V and 2 bases from J, with 4 bases between. Germline values: CDR1 SEHNR, CDR2 FQNEAQ (reference sequence). This CDR3 has 12 amino acids. The DNA of the CDR3 is TGTGCCAGCAGCCCGGCTGGAAACACCATATATTTT. It is translated as CASSPAGNTIYF.

The table lists this clone with a count of one. DNA for the CDR3: TGTGCCAGCGGAATAGATAGCGGGAGGAGCAAAATCTCCTACAATGAGCAGTTCTTC. As protein: CASGIDSGRSKISYNEQFF. V is TRBV28 and J is TRBJ2-1; TRBD2 agrees at 10 bases. CDR1 and CDR2 (germline): MDHEN, SYDVKM. Trimming cost V 8 bases and J 0 bases; bases outside gene matches: 16. There are 19 residues in the CDR3.

There are many counts of this clone. The chain employs TRBV21-1 and TRBJ1-1; no check of the table's D call, TRBD1, against the DNA was made. TRBV21-1 is deemed a pseudogene. The CDR3 has 16 amino acids. The CDR3, as DNA: TGTGCCAGCAGCAAACGACAGGCGTTCCTTGGCACTGAAGCTTTCTTT. Protein product: CASSKRQAFLGTEAFF.

Worth noting for this clone: Within the sample, other DNA sequences also encode this same CDR3. The chain couples TRBV5-1 to TRBJ2-3; 7 nucleotides agree with TRBD1. V dropped 2 bases and J dropped 1; count of bases not matched to a gene: 1. Germline V gene sequence: CDR1 SGHRS, CDR2 YFSETQ. The CDR3 length is 14 residues. In DNA form, the CDR3 reads TGCGCCAGCAGCTTAGGGACAGGCACAGATACGCAGTATTTT. Encoded protein: CASSLGTGTDTQYF.

The V gene is TRBV29-1, the J gene TRBJ2-5; D may be TRBD1 (5 bases). Per germline, CDR1 SQVTM and CDR2 ANQGSEA. The CDR3 sequence is 12 residues long. V gave up 6 bases and J gave up 1 base, with 9 bases separating them. The CDR3 nucleotides read TGCAGCGTCGACAGCACCCAAGAGACCCAGTACTTC. This sequence encodes CSVDSTQETQYF.

The chain recombines TRBV6-5 with TRBJ2-1; a weak D match, TRBD2 (6 bases). This CDR3 has 12 residues. The V and J ends lost 6 bases and 9 bases respectively, with 12 bases between them. Germline lookup yields CDR1 MNHEY and CDR2 SVGAGI. CDR3 bases: TGTGCCAGCAGCCCGCGGGGTAGTGAGCAGTTCTTC. As protein: CASSPRGSEQFF.